This T cell receptor beta chain came from a study of T cell responses to AZD1222 COVID-19 vaccine. TCRdb's copy holds only in-frame clones and misses some; the assay was immunoSEQ multiplex PCR. The sample comprises roughly 100,000 clones, 82% of which are singletons, and 5% rests with the top ten. Points from the study as a whole: There were repertoire samples only from the period after the peak T cell response. Spike-specific TCR breadth rose after two AZD1222 doses, and depth rose as well.

As for this clone: What it binds is unknown.

This TCR derives from an adult in good health. The sequences come from peripheral blood, collected on day 0 of AZD1222 vaccination.

The DNA for the CDR3 is TGTGCCAGCAGCCAAGCGAGCGGGGGGGCCTACAATGAGCAGTTCTTC. Amino acids: CASSQASGGAYNEQFF. The chain employs TRBV3-1 (or the pseudogene TRBV3-2) and TRBJ2-1; TRBD2 aligns across 10 bases. The V and J ends lost 1 base and 2 bases, in that order; junction bases with no gene match: 2. The CDR3 totals 16 residues. Germline CDR1 LGHDT, CDR2 YNNKEL (reference sequence).